These 17 T cell receptor beta chains originate from one sample sequenced in a study of cytomegalovirus exposure and HLA in healthy donors. PCR involved 60 Vbeta and 13 Jbeta primers. Sequencing was performed with immunoSEQ multiplex PCR; in TCRdb, only in-frame clones are kept and a portion is missing. The table shows 150,000 to 200,000 clones, with about 76% occurring only once. The specimen was PBMCs. These receptor sequences come from a woman aged 50 to 60 in good health and CMV-seronegative.

This clone turned up a few times. V is TRBV7-3 and J is TRBJ1-1; tentative D call: TRBD1 (6 bases). Germline V gene data show CDR1 as SGHTA and CDR2 as FQGTGA. V was shortened by 5 bases and J by 1 base, with 17 bases between the two germline ends. The CDR3 runs 16 residues. The CDR3 DNA is TGTGCCAGCAGCCCTCGGGGGGGGGCCGGGAACACTGAAGCTTTCTTT. Translation: CASSPRGGAGNTEAFF.

The rearrangement uses TRBV2 and TRBJ1-6, with D maybe TRBD1 (6 bases). V lost 7 bases and J 10 bases, leaving 14 bases between the germline ends. The CDR3 runs to 13 residues. Germline loops: CDR1 SNHLY, CDR2 FYNNEI. DNA of the CDR3: TGTGCCAGCAACGAACAGGGCCCCTCACCCCTCCACTTT. This translates into CASNEQGPSPLHF. The variable domain in full, completed from reference TRBV2 and TRBJ1-6, reads EPEVTQTPSHQVTQMGQEVILRCVPISNHLYFYWYRQILGQKVEFLVSFYNNEISEKSEIFDDQFSVERPDGSNFTLKIRSTKLEDSAMYFCASNEQGPSPLHFGNGTRLTVT.

This clone showed up just a few times. The V call is TRBV12-5, the J call TRBJ2-5; 7 bases align to TRBD1. The CDR3 spans 14 residues. V trimming: 4 bases; J trimming: 5 bases; junction bases outside the gene matches: 7. Germline V lookup: CDR1 LGHNT, CDR2 FRNRAP. As DNA, the CDR3 is TGTGCTAGTGGTTCCCCCAGGGGGATGGAGACCCAGTACTTC. Its protein product is CASGSPRGMETQYF.

This rearrangement joins TRBV6-5 to TRBJ1-2; 8 nucleotides match TRBD1. The CDR3 sequence is 14 residues long. J lost 6 bases, V lost 4 bases, and 7 bases had no gene match. Looked up from germline, CDR1 is MNHEY and CDR2 is SVGAGI. This chain's CDR3 is CASSSFDRGDGYTF. The DNA for the CDR3 is TGTGCCAGCAGTTCCTTCGACAGGGGCGATGGCTACACCTTC.

The chain joins TRBV5-8 to TRBJ1-3; 9 nucleotides align to TRBD1. There are 16 residues in the CDR3. V lost 4 bases, J lost 7 bases, and 12 bases stayed unmatched. Looked up from germline, CDR1 is SGHTS and CDR2 is YDEGEE. This CDR3 is CASSRLKTGTGNTIYF. In DNA form, the CDR3 reads TGTGCCAGCAGCCGCCTGAAAACCGGGACAGGGAACACCATATATTTT.

This clone was detected a few times. The chain recombines TRBV6-5 with TRBJ1-5; D not certain. Trimming left V 6 bases short and J 7 bases short, with 10 bases between. Germline lookup yields CDR1 MNHEY and CDR2 SVGAGI. This CDR3 spans 12 amino acids. CDR3: CASSAGSQPQHF. The CDR3 region has the DNA TGTGCCAGCAGCGCGGGGAGCCAGCCCCAGCATTTT.

The chain carries TRBV4-2 and TRBJ2-1; TRBD2 matches at 7 bases. J gave up 0 bases and V 0 bases, and 8 bases lay outside the gene matches. The CDR3 contains 18 residues. CDR1 is LGHNA and CDR2 is YNFKEQ in the germline V gene. The CDR3 DNA follows: TGTGCCAGCAGCCAAGAGGGAGGGGACCCCAGCTCCTACAATGAGCAGTTCTTC. Its translation is CASSQEGGDPSSYNEQFF.

V gene TRBV6-1 combines with J gene TRBJ2-5; the D gene is possibly TRBD1 (5 bases). The germline V gene has CDR1 MNHNS and CDR2 SASEGT. The CDR3 contains 14 residues. Between the trimmed V and J ends, which lost 6 bases and 5 bases, there was a span of 16 bases. The CDR3 loop is CASRRQPIVETQYF. For the CDR3, the DNA is TGTGCCAGCAGGAGACAGCCCATAGTGGAGACCCAGTACTTC.

This clone has a handful of counts. V is TRBV5-4 and J is TRBJ1-2; 8 bases map to TRBD1. Trimming at V came to 4 bases and at J to 2 bases, leaving 10 bases not matched to a gene. The germline gives CDR1 SGHNT, CDR2 YYREEE (reference sequence). The CDR3 length is 16 residues. The CDR3 sequence: CASSPGGKDINYGYTF. DNA for the CDR3: TGTGCCAGCAGCCCAGGGGGCAAAGATATCAACTATGGCTACACCTTC. Based on the CDR3 plus reference TRBV5-4 and TRBJ1-2, the full variable domain is ETGVTQSPTHLIKTRGQQVTLRCSSQSGHNTVSWYQQALGQGPQFIFQYYREEENGRGNFPPRFSGLQFPNYSSELNVNALELDDSALYLCASSPGGKDINYGYTFGSGTRLTVV.

A note on this clone: A junction end diverges from the germline sequence, so it may reflect a read error. This chain links TRBV7-2 with TRBJ2-7, with TRBD1 identical over 7 bases. Germline CDR1 and CDR2: SGHTA and FQGNSA. There are 15 residues in the CDR3. The CDR3 here is CASSVGGRQSSEQYF. Here the CDR3 DNA reads TGTGCCAGCTCAGTAGGGGGCAGGCAGTCCTCCGAGCAGTACTTC.

This chain connects TRBV2 to TRBJ2-5; maybe TRBD1 (6 bases). Germline assignment: CDR1 SNHLY and CDR2 FYNNEI. The CDR3 is made up of 14 amino acids. Between the trimmed V and J ends, which lost 6 bases and 1 base, there was a span of 12 bases. DNA of the CDR3: TGTGCCAGCAGCCTCGACAGGCTCCAAGAGACCCAGTACTTC. Amino acids: CASSLDRLQETQYF.

In regard to this clone: Within the sample, other DNA sequences also encode this same CDR3. The chain employs TRBV5-1 and TRBJ2-5, with D possibly being TRBD2 (5 bases). The CDR3 runs 13 residues. With 4 bases removed from V and 4 bases from J, the gap between germline ends came to 11 bases. The V gene's germline CDR1 is SGHRS and CDR2 YFSETQ. This chain's CDR3 is CASSLESGETQYF. CDR3 in DNA: TGCGCCAGCAGCCTGGAGAGCGGAGAGACCCAGTACTTC. Based on the CDR3 plus reference TRBV5-1 and TRBJ2-5, the full variable domain is KAGVTQTPRYLIKTRGQQVTLSCSPISGHRSVSWYQQTPGQGLQFLFEYFSETQRNKGNFPGRFSGRQFSNSRSEMNVSTLELGDSALYLCASSLESGETQYFGPGTRLLVL.

The chain carries TRBV6-6 and TRBJ1-4; D unclear. Trimming removed 5 bases from V and 3 bases from J, with 10 bases in between. The CDR3 is 14 residues long. From germline, CDR1 is MNHNY and CDR2 SVGAGI (reference sequence). The CDR3 is CASSLTGANEKLFF. The CDR3 bases are TGTGCCAGCAGTCTAACCGGGGCTAATGAAAAACTGTTTTTT.

This chain links TRBV7-2 with TRBJ2-1; TRBD1 agrees at 8 bases. The trim removed 5 bases at V and 7 bases at J, leaving 4 bases unmatched. CDR1 is SGHTA, CDR2 FQGNSA, per germline. The CDR3 spans 13 residues. The CDR3: CASSPGGWNEQFF. CDR3 sequence (DNA): TGTGCCAGCAGCCCAGGGGGCTGGAATGAGCAGTTCTTC.

This chain uses TRBV6-5 with TRBJ2-1, with a possible D match to TRBD1 (6 bases). Germline-derived CDR1 and CDR2 are MNHEY and SVGAGI. V was cut by 6 bases and J by 6 bases, with 15 bases left in between. The CDR3 totals 14 residues. The CDR3 DNA follows: TGTGCCAGCAGCATGCTCACGACAGGCAATGAGCAGTTCTTC. Its translation is CASSMLTTGNEQFF.

This clone was seen only a few times. The chain has TRBV4-1 and TRBJ2-6, with 7 positions matching TRBD1. Losses at the gene ends were 4 bases for V and 1 base for J; bases not matched to a gene: 7. The CDR3 is made up of 17 amino acids. The germline V gene encodes CDR1 MGHRA and CDR2 YSYEKL. The CDR3 here is CASSPSRGRSGANVLTF. The CDR3 DNA follows: TGCGCCAGCAGCCCTTCGAGGGGGCGGTCTGGGGCCAACGTCCTGACTTTC.

This clone was recorded once. The rearrangement uses TRBV7-2 and TRBJ1-2; no firm D call. Germline values: CDR1 SGHTA, CDR2 FQGNSA. The V gene lost 5 bases and the J gene lost 6 bases, with 10 bases spanning the gap. CDR3 length: 12 residues. The CDR3 sequence is CASSRREHGYTF. The CDR3 coding sequence is TGTGCCAGCAGCAGAAGGGAGCATGGCTACACCTTC.